These T cell receptor beta chains were read from a single sample in a study of breast tumors, draining lymph nodes, adjacent tissues. TCRdb ran MiXCR on the multiplex PCR reads and lists one entry per CDR3 protein. The profile shows some 97,000 distinct CDR3 sequences, about 20% of them singletons. Sequencing input: axillary lymph node tissue. The receptors originated from a female donor with breast cancer. Some clones in this sample may be carry-over from other donors' samples. Each CDR3 is given with its conserved first and last residue. The order of the fields is J gene, D gene, clone size, V gene, CDR3 DNA, CDR3 protein. D genes are given only for firm matches. Clone sizes are given selectively: once, few, many, or a class where the clone is expanded.

J: TRBJ1-2
D: .
size: many
V: TRBV5-1
DNA: TGCGCCAGCAGCAGCCCCACATTGGGAAGAGGCTACACCTTC
CDR3: CASSSPTLGRGYTF

J: TRBJ1-5
D: TRBD1
size: many
V: TRBV5-6
DNA: TGTGCCAGCAGCTTCGGGACAGGGTCTTTCCAGCCCCAGCATTTT
CDR3: CASSFGTGSFQPQHF

J: TRBJ2-1
D: TRBD2
size: many
V: TRBV19
DNA: TGTGCCAGTAGTCCAACCGGGACTAGCGGGGGAAGCTCCTACAATGAGCAGTTCTTC
CDR3: CASSPTGTSGGSSYNEQFF

J: TRBJ2-1
D: TRBD2
size: many
V: TRBV4-1
DNA: TGCGCCAGCAGCCAACCACTAGCGGTTTACAATGAGCAGTTCTTC
CDR3: CASSQPLAVYNEQFF

J: TRBJ2-7
D: .
size: many
V: TRBV20-1
DNA: TGCAGTGCTAGAGCCGGGTCAACCTACGAGCAGTACTTC
CDR3: CSARAGSTYEQYF

J: TRBJ2-2
D: .
size: many
V: TRBV20-1
DNA: TGCAGTGCTAGCGGGAACACCGGGGAGCTGTTTTTT
CDR3: CSASGNTGELFF

J: TRBJ2-5
D: TRBD1
size: many
V: TRBV12-3/TRBV12-4
DNA: TGTGCCAGCAGTTTAGTCACAGGGGGGAGGCGGCAAGAGACCCAGTACTTC
CDR3: CASSLVTGGRRQETQYF

J: TRBJ2-7
D: .
size: many
V: TRBV20-1
DNA: TGCAGTGCTAGAGATCCGGGCGCCTCCTACGAGCAGTACTTC
CDR3: CSARDPGASYEQYF

J: TRBJ2-5
D: .
size: few
V: TRBV5-4
DNA: TGTGCCAGCAGCTTGGCAGGAGCGCAAGAGACCCAGTACTTC
CDR3: CASSLAGAQETQYF

J: TRBJ2-4
D: .
size: many
V: TRBV25-1
DNA: TGTGCCAGCAGTGATTGGAAGTCCAAAAACATTCAGTACTTC
CDR3: CASSDWKSKNIQYF

J: TRBJ1-4
D: .
size: .
V: TRBV12-3/TRBV12-4
DNA: TGTGCCAGCAACTATCGGGGAAAACTGTTTTTT
CDR3: CASNYRGKLFF

J: TRBJ1-2
D: .
size: many
V: TRBV7-9
DNA: TGTGCCAGCAGTTATACCCGGGGCTACACCTTC
CDR3: CASSYTRGYTF

J: TRBJ2-3
D: .
size: many
V: TRBV6-5
DNA: TGTGCCACCAGGGGGGGGGCTGGGGAGCAGTATTTT
CDR3: CATRGGAGEQYF

J: TRBJ2-5
D: .
size: few
V: TRBV4-2
DNA: TGTGCCAGCAGCCAAGGACACGGGATGGGGCTAGGGGAGACCCAGTACTTC
CDR3: CASSQGHGMGLGETQYF

J: TRBJ1-5
D: .
size: many
V: TRBV6-5
DNA: TGTGCCAGCAGTTACCCGGGAGAGGCTCAGCCCCAGCATTTT
CDR3: CASSYPGEAQPQHF

J: TRBJ2-6
D: .
size: .
V: TRBV19
DNA: TGTGCCAGTAGTATAAGTGTCGGCAGGGCGACTGGGGCCAACGTCCTGACTTTC
CDR3: CASSISVGRATGANVLTF

J: TRBJ2-5
D: TRBD2
size: many
V: TRBV6-2/TRBV6-3
DNA: TGTGCCAGCACCCGATCTGGGGCGGGAGGCCAAGAGACCCAGTACTTC
CDR3: CASTRSGAGGQETQYF

J: TRBJ2-3
D: TRBD2
size: few
V: TRBV9
DNA: TGTGCCAGCAGCGCTAGCGGGGGGCGAACAGATACGCAGTATTTT
CDR3: CASSASGGRTDTQYF

J: TRBJ1-4
D: .
size: many
V: TRBV5-1
DNA: TGCGCCAGCACCCGGGGGACAACTAATGAAAAACTGTTTTTT
CDR3: CASTRGTTNEKLFF

J: TRBJ1-2
D: .
size: many
V: TRBV12-3/TRBV12-4
DNA: TGTGCCAGCAGTCCGTATACAGGGTCCTATGGCTACACCTTC
CDR3: CASSPYTGSYGYTF

J: TRBJ2-5
D: .
size: many
V: TRBV4-1
DNA: TGCGCCAGCAGCCAAGTCCCCTGGGCCCAAGAGACCCAGTACTTC
CDR3: CASSQVPWAQETQYF

J: TRBJ2-3
D: .
size: many
V: TRBV14
DNA: TGTGCCAGCAGCCGCCGCGCCTTAAGGCGGGGTCCTGAAGATACGCAGTATTTT
CDR3: CASSRRALRRGPEDTQYF

J: TRBJ2-1
D: .
size: few
V: TRBV4-2
DNA: TGTGCCAGCAGCTTCGAAAGGGGTAATGAGCAGTTCTTC
CDR3: CASSFERGNEQFF

J: TRBJ2-2
D: .
size: .
V: TRBV5-1
DNA: TGCGCCAGCAGCGACTTACGCACCGGGGGGCTGTTTTTT
CDR3: CASSDLRTGGLFF

J: TRBJ2-7
D: .
size: many
V: TRBV20-1
DNA: TGCAGTGCTAGGAGGCCCACGGGGCCAGATGGCGAGCAGTACTTC
CDR3: CSARRPTGPDGEQYF

J: TRBJ1-2
D: .
size: many
V: TRBV2
DNA: TGTGCCAGCACGGTCAGATTGAACTATGGCTACACCTTC
CDR3: CASTVRLNYGYTF

J: TRBJ2-1
D: TRBD1
size: many
V: TRBV5-5
DNA: TGTGCCAGCAGAATCAAGGGGCAGGGGGTTGGGAATGAGCAGTTCTTC
CDR3: CASRIKGQGVGNEQFF

J: TRBJ2-7
D: .
size: many
V: TRBV11-2
DNA: TGTGCCAGCAGCTTGGACAGATTGGCCTACGAGCAGTACTTC
CDR3: CASSLDRLAYEQYF

J: TRBJ2-3
D: .
size: many
V: TRBV9
DNA: TGTGCCAGCACCCCGACTGGGGCCACAGATACGCAGTATTTT
CDR3: CASTPTGATDTQYF

J: TRBJ1-5
D: TRBD1
size: many
V: TRBV6-5
DNA: TGTGCCAGCAGGCGGACGACAGGGAGCAATCAGCCCCAGCATTTT
CDR3: CASRRTTGSNQPQHF

J: TRBJ2-7
D: TRBD1
size: many
V: TRBV6-1
DNA: TGTGCCAGCAGTGAAGGAACAGGGGAAGGGTACGAGCAGTACTTC
CDR3: CASSEGTGEGYEQYF

J: TRBJ2-5
D: TRBD2
size: many
V: TRBV7-9
DNA: TGTGCCAGCAGCTTAGGCGGGAGGGAGGAGACCCAGTACTTC
CDR3: CASSLGGREETQYF

J: TRBJ2-3
D: TRBD2
size: many
V: TRBV7-9
DNA: TGTGCCAGCAGGTTAGCGGGGGGGCGGAAAGATACGCAGTATTTT
CDR3: CASRLAGGRKDTQYF

J: TRBJ1-5
D: TRBD1
size: many
V: TRBV2
DNA: TGTGCCAGCAGGGCCGACAGGGCCCATAATCAGCCCCAGCATTTT
CDR3: CASRADRAHNQPQHF

J: TRBJ2-1
D: .
size: many
V: TRBV6-2/TRBV6-3
DNA: TGTGCCAGCAGTTCGGGACTCCACAATGAGCAGTTCTTC
CDR3: CASSSGLHNEQFF

J: TRBJ2-7
D: .
size: many
V: TRBV7-9
DNA: TGTGCCAGCAGCCGTAGGGACATCTACGAGCAGTACTTC
CDR3: CASSRRDIYEQYF

J: TRBJ1-6
D: .
size: many
V: TRBV5-8
DNA: TGTGCCAGCAGCAAGGGACAAAATAATTCACCCCTCCACTTT
CDR3: CASSKGQNNSPLHF

J: TRBJ2-2
D: .
size: many
V: TRBV5-1
DNA: TGCGCCAGCAGCTTGGGGGCCCATGGAACCGGGGAGCTGTTTTTT
CDR3: CASSLGAHGTGELFF

J: TRBJ2-5
D: .
size: few
V: TRBV9
DNA: TGTGCCAGCAGCGTAGACCGGGGCCAAGAGACCCAGTACTTC
CDR3: CASSVDRGQETQYF

J: TRBJ2-1
D: TRBD2
size: many
V: TRBV20-1
DNA: TGCAGTGCTAGAGACGAACCGAGACTAGCGGGGGGTTCGTACAATGAGCAGTTCTTC
CDR3: CSARDEPRLAGGSYNEQFF

J: TRBJ2-3
D: .
size: .
V: TRBV6-1
DNA: TGTGCCAGCAGTGAGTCGCCCGGGACCCCTACAGATACGCAGTATTTT
CDR3: CASSESPGTPTDTQYF

J: TRBJ2-7
D: .
size: many
V: TRBV5-4
DNA: TGTGCCAGCAGCTTGACAGGACTCAACGAGCAGTACTTC
CDR3: CASSLTGLNEQYF

J: TRBJ2-5
D: .
size: many
V: TRBV7-6
DNA: TGTGCCAGCAGCCCCCATCTTGGGGAGACCCAGTACTTC
CDR3: CASSPHLGETQYF

J: TRBJ2-7
D: .
size: .
V: TRBV25-1
DNA: TGTGCCAGCGCGGGGATGAGGAACGAGCAGTACTTC
CDR3: CASAGMRNEQYF

J: TRBJ2-5
D: .
size: .
V: TRBV3-1
DNA: TGTGCCAGCAGCCTTAACAGGGTCAGCGAGACCCAGTACTTC
CDR3: CASSLNRVSETQYF

J: TRBJ2-7
D: TRBD2
size: many
V: TRBV9
DNA: TGTGCCAGCAGCGTAGATAGCGGGACCTACGAGCAGTACTTC
CDR3: CASSVDSGTYEQYF

J: TRBJ1-3
D: .
size: many
V: TRBV9
DNA: TGTGCCAGCAGCGTAGTGACAGTCCTTAGCTCTGGAAACACCATATATTTT
CDR3: CASSVVTVLSSGNTIYF

J: TRBJ1-1
D: .
size: few
V: TRBV7-9
DNA: TGTGCCAGCAGCACCACAGTCTCGGGAGCTTTCTTT
CDR3: CASSTTVSGAFF

J: TRBJ1-4
D: TRBD1
size: many
V: TRBV10-3
DNA: TGTGCCGCCGGACAGGCCAATAATGAAAAACTGTTTTTT
CDR3: CAAGQANNEKLFF

J: TRBJ2-7
D: .
size: many
V: TRBV5-1
DNA: TGCGCCAGCAGCCCCGGACATTCCGAGCAGTACTTC
CDR3: CASSPGHSEQYF